The present T cell receptor beta chain was sequenced within a study of identical twins (dated by TCRdb to about 2016). Looking at the study overall: TCR alpha and beta repertoires from monozygotic twins, unrelated adults of various ages and cord blood were deep-sequenced to test whether fetal clonotypes persist. To rule out contamination, the twin experiments were replicated at different times with different library preparation protocols.

Library prep was done by 5' RACE. Data came from an Illumina HiSeq 2000. Template switching added a universal primer binding site, and the final cDNA carried a unique molecular identifier that allowed TCR cDNA molecules to be counted accurately. Specific primers in the conserved constant-segment region were used to synthesize first-strand cDNA for TCR alpha and beta chains. To control for contamination, every cDNA library carried two barcodes: a SMART-Mk sample barcode plus Illumina barcodes. TruSeq adapter sequences along with Illumina sample barcodes were introduced in two successive PCR steps. The Illumina HiSeq platform was used with custom primers to sequence TCR alpha and beta cDNA libraries. Per the source publication's procedure: Unique molecular identifiers were extracted from raw reads with MiGEC, and CDR3 positions were determined with MiXCR. For each individual, recombination models were inferred using an EM algorithm with the repgenHMM and IGoR tools. Shared clonotypes were analyzed with the tcR package in R, and sharing was normalized by the product of cloneset sizes. Out-of-frame nonproductive sequences were analyzed to study raw recombination free of thymic and clonal selection effects. TCRdb redid the processing of the public reads, applying fastp at Q25 and MiXCR, and retained in-frame beta chains. CDR3 protein duplicates are merged, each entry listing the most common genes and DNA. The V and J calls, along with clone size, are taken from TCRdb and not from the paper's own processing. A total of roughly 720,000 distinct CDR3 sequences appear in this sample, about 20% of them only once. Jointly, the top ten make up under 15% of the sample.

From its cysteine to its phenylalanine, the CDR3 spans 16 amino acids. Only the CDR3 DNA stays, 48 bases, in frame from base 1. Trimming removed 5 bases from V and 0 bases from J, leaving 17 bases between the germline ends. The germline V gene provides CDR1 SGHAT and CDR2 FQNNGV. As regards this clonotype: Its antigen is unknown. No quality values exist for individual bases; no much larger clone is one base distant.

Every donor was a healthy Caucasian. Three pairs of female monozygotic twins, all aged roughly 18 to 29 years, made up the twin cohort. RNA for TCR libraries was isolated from peripheral blood mononuclear cells. Broader findings and caveats from the paper: Because the same donors could not be followed over many years, conclusions were based on cross-sectional statistical analysis. Invariant T cells such as MAIT and iNKT could partly confound zero-insertion analyses, though diverse VJ usage argued against this for most clonotypes. Recombination models systematically underestimated out-of-frame TCR alpha sharing in monozygotic twins but agreed with sharing between unrelated individuals. Abundant cord blood beta clonotypes had fewer insertions, young adult naive repertoires showed a similar but weaker trend, and memory repertoires showed no such trend. Out-of-frame TCR alpha sequences shared between twins showed an excess of low generation-probability sequences compared with coincidental sharing between unrelated individuals. Excess twin sharing in beta out-of-frame sequences was weaker because fewer shared sequences lowered the signal-to-noise ratio.

The same data also went into a second study, on T cells expressing NK-cell markers. The second study, in turn, reports: Three sorted T-cell subsets (CD3+CD56+NKG2C+, CD3+CD56+NKG2C- and CD3+CD56-NKG2C+) from fewer than 10 donors had their TCR beta-chain repertoires profiled. Of the eight sequenced donors, seven were found to be HCMV-seropositive and one was found to be HCMV-seronegative. To restrict sorting to alphabetaTCR-expressing T cells, an anti-gammadeltaTCR antibody was added in several experiments. For roughly six donors, the dominant CD3+CD56+NKG2C+ clonotypes were among the top 10 CD8+ clonotypes and accounted for about 1.0-7.5% of CD8+ T cells. Those dominant clonotypes were again the most abundant among CD3+CD56-NKG2C+ cells in four donors, at roughly 28.3-65%. Whether the expanded NKG2C-expressing T cell clones were specific for HCMV antigens remained unclear. All eight donors whose samples were sequenced were randomly selected healthy volunteers, three of them men and five women. A commercial ELISA kit detecting HCMV-specific IgG in serum was used to determine HCMV serostatus. For over five donors, bulk peripheral blood T-cell repertoires were also sequenced from unsorted PBMC. Reads were demultiplexed and grouped by UMI with MIGEC, and clonotypes were assembled and quantified with MiTCR. Only TCR cDNA sequences supported by at least two reads were kept to exclude erroneous sequences. The tcR package was used for downstream repertoire analysis, with clonotypes matched between fractions based on CDR3 nucleotide sequence plus V segment. VDJmatch was used to annotate antigen specificity against VDJdb, with one amino acid substitution in CDR3 permitted.

Sequencing input: PBMCs. This TCR derives from a woman aged 18-35 years in good health. Recombination connected TRBV11-2 to TRBJ2-7, with a tentative D call of TRBD1 or TRBD2, each matching 5 bases. The nucleotides read TGTGCCAGCAGCACCCCGCCGGGGACCCTCTCCTACGAGCAGTACTTC. Translation gives CASSTPPGTLSYEQYF.